The 6 T cell receptor beta chains reported below all come from one sample, sequenced in a study of human T cells and chemical hapten exposure. TCRdb reprocessed the RACE reads with MiXCR, giving one entry per CDR3 protein. The data contain 300,000 to 450,000 distinct CDR3 sequences, around 5% of them singletons. Time point denoted: patch test 1, 2 weeks after DPC sensitization. The treatment: therapeutic diphenylcyclopropenone sensitization with weekly scalp DPC. The specimen was whole blood, collected in connection with sensitization to the hapten diphenylcyclopropenone (DPC). The source of these receptors is a woman aged 50 to 60 with alopecia areata. Some clones in this sample may be carry-over from other donors' samples.

This clonotype was detected only a few times. The chain carries TRBV28 and TRBJ2-7; 7 bases line up with TRBD1. Unmatched junction bases numbered 4, after V lost 5 bases and J lost 3 bases. The CDR3 covers 13 residues. Germline CDR1 reads MDHEN; CDR2 reads SYDVKM. The CDR3 sequence: CASSRTGVYEQYF. The CDR3 DNA reads as TGTGCCAGCAGTAGGACAGGAGTCTACGAGCAGTACTTC.

This clonotype was detected many times. CDR3 in amino acids: CAITRGGVNTEAFF. Here the CDR3 DNA reads TGTGCCATCACCCGGGGAGGGGTGAACACTGAAGCTTTCTTT. The V and J genes are TRBV10-3 and TRBJ1-1; weak D call: TRBD1 (5 bases). Germline lookup yields CDR1 ENHRY and CDR2 SYGVKD. Trimming took off 7 bases at V and 0 bases at J, with 12 bases between the two ends. The CDR3 sequence is 14 residues long.

This clonotype was counted at least ten times. CDR3 region: CASHPSGTGGISGYTF. CDR3 DNA sequence: TGTGCCAGCCACCCCTCCGGGACAGGGGGTATTTCAGGCTACACCTTC. The gene calls are TRBV28 and TRBJ1-2; the match to TRBD1 covers 11 bases. The CDR3 is made up of 16 amino acids. The ends lost 8 bases at V and 8 bases at J; junction bases unmatched: 16. The germline V gene encodes CDR1 MDHEN and CDR2 SYDVKM.

This clonotype has at least ten counts. The chain joins TRBV2 to TRBJ2-3, with 8 positions matching TRBD1. Per the germline V gene, CDR1 is SNHLY and CDR2 is FYNNEI. The CDR3 totals 13 residues. Trimming at V came to 4 bases and at J to 3 bases, leaving 0 bases not matched to a gene. The CDR3 spells CASSGTGTDTQYF. The CDR3 coding sequence is TGTGCCAGCAGTGGGACAGGGACAGATACGCAGTATTTT.

The chain uses TRBV13 and TRBJ2-5; 9 bases fit TRBD1. The junction had 12 bases not matched to a gene; V was cut back by 5 bases and J by 5 bases. The CDR3 length is 16 residues. CDR1 and CDR2 (germline): PRHDT, FYEKMQ (reference sequence). CDR3 protein: CASSSSTGGILETQYF. In DNA, the CDR3 is TGTGCCAGCAGCAGCTCGACAGGGGGGATTTTGGAGACCCAGTACTTC. Based on the CDR3 plus reference TRBV13 and TRBJ2-5, the full variable domain is AAGVIQSPRHLIKEKRETATLKCYPIPRHDTVYWYQQGPGQDPQFLISFYEKMQSDKGSIPDRFSAQQFSDYHSELNMSSLELGDSALYFCASSSSTGGILETQYFGPGTRLLVL.

This clonotype was seen at least ten times. The rearrangement links TRBV12-5 to TRBJ1-1; TRBD1 agrees at 8 bases. The junction had 20 bases not matched to a gene; V was cut back by 1 base and J by 7 bases. CDR3 length: 19 residues. The germline V gene has CDR1 LGHNT and CDR2 FRNRAP. CDR3 amino acids: CASGLDQTRRRGRWSEAFF. DNA of the CDR3: TGTGCTAGTGGTTTGGACCAAACTCGTCGCAGGGGGCGATGGAGTGAAGCTTTCTTT.